The clone carrying this T cell receptor (beta chain) appeared a few times. Its antigen is as yet unknown. The data were obtained in a study of vaccination and CD4 T cells after COVID-19. Study details: Two of the convalescents were Hispanic, and the group consisted of six males and four females. For post-vaccine samples, collection took place a median approximately 78 days after dose two, ranging from 14 to 241. From HCoV-229E, HCoV-OC43, HCoV-NL63 and SARS-CoV-2, overlapping spike peptides were used to stimulate the cells.

The V gene lost 1 base and the J gene lost 0 bases, with 25 bases spanning the gap. The germline V gene encodes CDR1 SGHAT and CDR2 FQNNGV. This CDR3 spans 21 amino acids. An Oncomine TCR Beta short-read assay was used to sequence the DNA from cultured CD4+ T cells. In TCRdb, the PCR reads were re-called with MiXCR into one record per CDR3 protein. The sample lists some 25,000 distinct CDR3 sequences, about 39% occurring once. Treatment meaning: roughly 10-day PBMC culture with coronavirus spike peptide pools or control peptides (ViraFEST assay). Negative selection was the method that isolated CD4+ T cells after ten to eleven days of culture.

The sample was CD4+ T cells from blood, cultured in vitro. The source of this sequence is a human donor who had recovered from COVID-19. The gene calls are TRBV11-2 and TRBJ1-5, with D tentatively TRBD1 (6 bases). The CDR3 protein is CASSLVLKGQLRAYSNQPQHF. CDR3 DNA sequence: TGTGCCAGCAGCTTAGTTCTTAAAGGACAGCTGAGGGCTTATAGCAATCAGCCCCAGCATTTT.